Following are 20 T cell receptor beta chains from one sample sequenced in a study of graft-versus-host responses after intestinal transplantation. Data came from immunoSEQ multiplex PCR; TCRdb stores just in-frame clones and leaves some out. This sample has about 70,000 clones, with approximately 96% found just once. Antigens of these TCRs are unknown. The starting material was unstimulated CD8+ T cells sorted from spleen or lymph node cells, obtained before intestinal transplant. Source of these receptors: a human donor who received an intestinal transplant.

The CDR3 nucleotides are TGCGCCAGCAGCCAAGATTGGACAGGGCCATATACTGAAGCTTTCTTT. Amino acids: CASSQDWTGPYTEAFF. The gene calls are TRBV4-1 and TRBJ1-1, with TRBD1 matching over 8 bases. V lost 0 bases and J lost 5; bases outside the gene matches: 8. Germline CDR1 MGHRA, CDR2 YSYEKL. The CDR3 loop spans 16 amino acids.

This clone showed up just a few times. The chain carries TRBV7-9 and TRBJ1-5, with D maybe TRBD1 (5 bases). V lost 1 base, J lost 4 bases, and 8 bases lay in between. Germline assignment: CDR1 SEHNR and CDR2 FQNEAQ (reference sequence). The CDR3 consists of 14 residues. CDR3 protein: CASSLDSGNQPQHF. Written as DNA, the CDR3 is TGTGCCAGCAGCTTAGATTCAGGGAATCAGCCCCAGCATTTT. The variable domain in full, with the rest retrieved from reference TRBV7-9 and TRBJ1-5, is DTGVSQNPRHKITKRGQNVTFRCDPISEHNRLYWYRQTLGQGPEFLTYFQNEAQLEKSRLLSDRFSAERPKGSFSTLEIQRTEQGDSAMYLCASSLDSGNQPQHFGDGTRLSIL.

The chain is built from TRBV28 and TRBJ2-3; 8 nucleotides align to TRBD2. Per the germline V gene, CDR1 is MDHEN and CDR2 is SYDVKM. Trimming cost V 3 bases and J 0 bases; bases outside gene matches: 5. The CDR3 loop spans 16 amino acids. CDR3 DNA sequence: TGTGCCAGCAGTTTTCGCCGGGAGGGGAGCACAGATACGCAGTATTTT. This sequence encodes CASSFRREGSTDTQYF. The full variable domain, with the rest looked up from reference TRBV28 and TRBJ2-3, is DVKVTQSSRYLVKRTGEKVFLECVQDMDHENMFWYRQDPGLGLRLIYFSYDVKMKEKGDIPEGYSVSREKKERFSLILESASTNQTSMYLCASSFRREGSTDTQYFGPGTRLTVL.

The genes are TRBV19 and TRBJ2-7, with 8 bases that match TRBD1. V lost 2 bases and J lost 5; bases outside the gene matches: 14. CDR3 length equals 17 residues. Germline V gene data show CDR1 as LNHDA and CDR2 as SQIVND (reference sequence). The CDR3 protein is CASSISPGQVGKHEQYF. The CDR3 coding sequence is TGTGCCAGTAGTATAAGCCCGGGACAGGTGGGGAAACACGAGCAGTACTTC.

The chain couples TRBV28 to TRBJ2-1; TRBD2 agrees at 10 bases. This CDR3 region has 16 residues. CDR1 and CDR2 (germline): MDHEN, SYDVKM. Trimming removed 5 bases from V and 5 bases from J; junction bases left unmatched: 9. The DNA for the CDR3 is TGTGCCAGCAGTCCAGTTGGGCTAGCGGGAGACAATGAGCAGTTCTTC. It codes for CASSPVGLAGDNEQFF.

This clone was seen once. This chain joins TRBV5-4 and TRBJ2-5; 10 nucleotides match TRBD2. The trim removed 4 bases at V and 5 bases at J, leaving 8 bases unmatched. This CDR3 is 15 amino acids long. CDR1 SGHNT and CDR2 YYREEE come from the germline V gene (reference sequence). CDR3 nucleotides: TGTGCCAGCAGCCCTAGCGGGAGCGGACTGGAGACCCAGTACTTC. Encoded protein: CASSPSGSGLETQYF.

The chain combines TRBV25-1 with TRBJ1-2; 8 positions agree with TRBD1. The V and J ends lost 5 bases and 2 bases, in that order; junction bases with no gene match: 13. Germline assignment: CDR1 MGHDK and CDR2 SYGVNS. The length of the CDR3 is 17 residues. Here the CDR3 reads CASSQGTGGSGNYGYTF. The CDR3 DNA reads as TGTGCCAGCAGTCAGGGGACAGGTGGCTCGGGAAACTATGGCTACACCTTC.

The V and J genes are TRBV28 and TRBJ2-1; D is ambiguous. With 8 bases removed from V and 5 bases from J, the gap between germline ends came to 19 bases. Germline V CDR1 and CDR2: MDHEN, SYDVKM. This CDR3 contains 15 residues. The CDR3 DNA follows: TGTGCCAGCCACCGATTCAAGCCCCCCCACAATGAGCAGTTCTTC. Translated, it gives CASHRFKPPHNEQFF.

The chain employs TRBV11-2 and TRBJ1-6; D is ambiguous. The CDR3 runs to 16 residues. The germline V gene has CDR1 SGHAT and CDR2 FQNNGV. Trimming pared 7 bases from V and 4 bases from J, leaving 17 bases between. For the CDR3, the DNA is TGTGCCAGCACCCCCCGAGCCCCACCTTATAATTCACCCCTCCACTTT. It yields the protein CASTPRAPPYNSPLHF.

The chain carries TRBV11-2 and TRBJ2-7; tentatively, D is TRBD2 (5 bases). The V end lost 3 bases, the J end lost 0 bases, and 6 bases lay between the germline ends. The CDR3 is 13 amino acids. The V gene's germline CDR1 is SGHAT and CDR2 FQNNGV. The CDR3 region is CASSLGSSYEQYF. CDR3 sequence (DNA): TGTGCCAGCAGCTTGGGGAGCTCCTACGAGCAGTACTTC. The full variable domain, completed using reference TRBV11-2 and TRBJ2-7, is EAGVAQSPRYKIIEKRQSVAFWCNPISGHATLYWYQQILGQGPKLLIQFQNNGVVDDSQLPKDRFSAERLKGVDSTLKIQPAKLEDSAVYLCASSLGSSYEQYFGPGTRLTVT.

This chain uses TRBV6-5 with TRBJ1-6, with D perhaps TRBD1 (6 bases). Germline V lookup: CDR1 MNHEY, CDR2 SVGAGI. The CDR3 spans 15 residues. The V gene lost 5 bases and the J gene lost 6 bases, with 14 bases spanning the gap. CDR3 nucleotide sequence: TGTGCCAGCAGTGCCGGGACAATCGGTAATTCACCCCTCCACTTT. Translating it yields CASSAGTIGNSPLHF.

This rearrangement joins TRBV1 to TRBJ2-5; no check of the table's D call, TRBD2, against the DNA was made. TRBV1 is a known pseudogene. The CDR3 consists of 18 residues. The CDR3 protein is CTSSQDRWLAGEVETQYF. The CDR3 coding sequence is TGCACCAGCAGCCAAGATAGGTGGCTAGCGGGAGAGGTGGAGACCCAGTACTTC.

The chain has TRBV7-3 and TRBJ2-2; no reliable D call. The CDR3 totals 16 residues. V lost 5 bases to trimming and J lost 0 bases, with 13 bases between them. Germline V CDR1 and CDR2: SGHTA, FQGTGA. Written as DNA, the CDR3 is TGTGCCAGCAGCCAGATGTGGGATACGAACACCGGGGAGCTGTTTTTT. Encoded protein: CASSQMWDTNTGELFF.

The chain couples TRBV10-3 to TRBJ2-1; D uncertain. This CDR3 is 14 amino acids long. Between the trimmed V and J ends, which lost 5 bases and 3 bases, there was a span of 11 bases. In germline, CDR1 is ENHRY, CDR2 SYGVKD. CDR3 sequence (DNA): TGTGCCATCAGTTTGCCGGACCTCTACAATGAGCAGTTCTTC. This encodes CAISLPDLYNEQFF.

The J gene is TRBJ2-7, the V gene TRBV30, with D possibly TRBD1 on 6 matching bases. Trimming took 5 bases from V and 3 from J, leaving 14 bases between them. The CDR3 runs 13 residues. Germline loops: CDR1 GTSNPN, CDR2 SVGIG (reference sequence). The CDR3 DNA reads TGTGCCTGGGACGCAGGGGCTAACTACGAGCAGTACTTC. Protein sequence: CAWDAGANYEQYF.

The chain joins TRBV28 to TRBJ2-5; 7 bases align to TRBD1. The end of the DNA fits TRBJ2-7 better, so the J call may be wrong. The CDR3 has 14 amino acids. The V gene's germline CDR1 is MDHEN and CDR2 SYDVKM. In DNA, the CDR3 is TGTGCCAGCAGGCACAGGGGTGAATCCTACGAGCAGTACTTC. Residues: CASRHRGESYEQYF.

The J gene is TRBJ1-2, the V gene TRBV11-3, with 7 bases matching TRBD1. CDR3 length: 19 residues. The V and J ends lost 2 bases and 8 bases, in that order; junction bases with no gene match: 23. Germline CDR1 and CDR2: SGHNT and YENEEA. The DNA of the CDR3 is TGTGCCAGCAGCTTACGGGGGAGGTCAGGGGGGCGGATATGTTGGGGCTACACCTTC. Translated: CASSLRGRSGGRICWGYTF.

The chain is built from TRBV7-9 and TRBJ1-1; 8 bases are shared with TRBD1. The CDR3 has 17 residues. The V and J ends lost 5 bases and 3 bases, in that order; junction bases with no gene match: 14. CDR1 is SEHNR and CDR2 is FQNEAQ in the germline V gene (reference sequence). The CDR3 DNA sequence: TGTGCCAGCAGCACACAATCAGGGGGCGCCCCGGACACTGAAGCTTTCTTT. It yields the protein CASSTQSGGAPDTEAFF.

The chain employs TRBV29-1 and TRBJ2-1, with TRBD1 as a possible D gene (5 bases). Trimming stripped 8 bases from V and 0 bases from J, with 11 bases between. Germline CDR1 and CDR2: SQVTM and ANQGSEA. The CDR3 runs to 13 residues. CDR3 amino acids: CSPFDSSYNEQFF. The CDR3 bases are TGCAGCCCATTTGACAGCTCCTACAATGAGCAGTTCTTC.

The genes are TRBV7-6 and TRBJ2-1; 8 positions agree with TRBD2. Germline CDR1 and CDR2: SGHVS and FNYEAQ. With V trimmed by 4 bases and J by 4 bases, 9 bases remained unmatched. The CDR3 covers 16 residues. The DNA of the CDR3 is TGTGCCAGCAGCTCCGGGGCGGGGGGTTTTTACAATGAGCAGTTCTTC. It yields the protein CASSSGAGGFYNEQFF.